This T cell receptor (beta chain) was identified in a study of T cells after posttransplantation cyclophosphamide. The study, taken as a whole, reports: Donor-recipient repertoire similarity was low at 1-2 months, rising over year one.

This clone appeared many times. Antigen: not known. This related bone marrow graft donor gave peripheral blood on the day of marrow donation. The CDR3 totals 12 residues. The V gene's germline CDR1 is GTSNPN and CDR2 SVGIG (reference sequence). V was trimmed by 7 bases and J by 4 bases, leaving 10 bases between them. The table came from immunoSEQ multiplex PCR; TCRdb's copy has only in-frame clones and leaves some out. Observed are over 45,000 clones, no singletons, with the top ten taking around 2.2%. The rearrangement joins TRBV30 to TRBJ2-2; D gene uncertain. The receptor was derived from a man between 35 and 55 years old in good health, CMV-negative, and a related stem cell transplant donor. The specimen sequenced was PBMCs. The CDR3: CASRGTTGELFF. DNA of the CDR3: TGTGCCTCCCGCGGTACCACCGGGGAGCTGTTTTTT.